This T cell receptor (beta chain) derives from a study of T cells in Graves' hyperthyroidism and ophthalmopathy (dated 2019 in TCRdb). With regard to the full study: Peripheral blood was collected at initial diagnosis, before any treatment. According to the paper, TCR Vbeta CDR3 sequencing was carried out on roughly 130 peripheral blood samples, which came from over 40 ophthalmopathy, roughly 75 hyperthyroidism and roughly 17 progressor patients. In more than five Graves' hyperthyroidism patients, the study also compared T-cell repertoires from thyroid tissue with T-cell repertoires from blood. The roughly 99 discovery patients were divided at random into training and test sets in a 7:3 ratio. After blood sampling, hyperthyroidism patients were treated with methimazole at a starting dose of 30 mg daily, and ophthalmopathy patients were treated with high-dose intravenous methylprednisolone. Prospective prediction of ophthalmopathy was tested in an independent validation cohort consisting of 18 hyperthyroidism patients and approximately 16 patients who later progressed to ophthalmopathy. To identify TCR V-J signatures that set the groups apart, the researchers used a discovery cohort of 90 to 100 patients, made up of about 44 with Graves' ophthalmopathy and 57 with stable Graves' hyperthyroidism. What the study reported, not specific to this receptor: No statistical method was used to fix the sample size in advance, and group allocation was not hidden from the investigators. A 13 V-J signature model separated ophthalmopathy from stable hyperthyroidism, with approximately 87% sensitivity and about 81% specificity in cross-validation and 80%/75% in testing. Most expanded thyroid clonotypes (frequency above 0.001) were also found in blood, which suggests that blood repertoires may mirror thyroid immune responses. During validation, the model predicted progression to ophthalmopathy a median of approximately 7 months ahead of onset, with approximately 70% sensitivity and around 73% specificity.

This clonotype has ten or more counts. No cognate antigen has been identified for it. Base quality data are lacking; no much larger clone is found one base away. The TCR beta CDR3 regions were amplified from the RNA transcripts. A first-round RT-PCR of the TCR CDR3 used the HTBI primer set with the Qiagen OneStep RT-PCR kit. A second multiplex PCR round built the libraries, followed by size selection and purification. Paired-end sequencing of the libraries was performed with 100 bp reads on an Illumina HiSeq2000. In the authors' own workflow: SOAPnuke was used to process the raw data, removing reads that contained adapters or uncalled bases, had a mean Phred below 15, or lacked an exact match to the constant primer or identifier. High-quality paired reads were merged with COPE v1.2.5, and unique nucleotide sequences were defined as clonotypes. MiTCR v1.1 was used to align clonotypes to the IMGT TRBV, TRBD and TRBJ reference segments. Only V-J combinations with frequency above 0.0001, covering approximately 99% of repertoires, were analysed. The TCS score was defined as F50 (clonal expansion) divided by E x V (chaos), with BLOSUM62-based TCRdist calculated between CDR3 peptides within each V-J. Welch's t-statistics and random forest reduced 500 to 650 V-J features to about 13, which were used in a naive Bayes classifier (R e1071). The public reads were reanalyzed by TCRdb: fastp trimming at Q25, MiXCR alignment, in-frame beta chains only. Every entry covers one CDR3 protein and lists the most common genes and DNA from its rows. Here the V and J calls rest on TCRdb's processing, not on the authors' analysis. The sample yields 640,000 or so distinct CDR3 sequences; approximately 15% were counted once. 7.1% of the sample is taken by the ten largest.

The germline ends are 16 bases apart after V is trimmed by 7 bases and J by 0 bases. The CDR3 measures 15 amino acids from cysteine to phenylalanine. Just the 45-base CDR3 DNA is kept, in frame starting at base 1. For CDR1 and CDR2, the germline V gene (reference sequence) lists SEHNR and FQNEAQ. In the ophthalmopathy patients, disease was moderately to severely active, with a Clinical Activity Score of 3 or more, a NOSPECS grade of 4 or more, and a duration of less than 3 months. The study excluded patients with uncontrolled infections, other autoimmune diseases, pregnancy or lactation. Diagnoses were established on the basis of clinical symptoms, serum thyroxine and TRAb, thyroid ultrasound, and orbital computed tomography. PBMCs were isolated from around 10 ml of fresh peripheral blood by Ficoll-Paque density gradient centrifugation. Trizol reagent was used to extract total RNA, and RNA quality was then checked on an Agilent 2100 Bioanalyzer.

This sequence uses TRBV7-9 and TRBJ2-7, with TRBD2 tentatively as D gene (7 bases match). The source of this sequence is a woman aged 18 to 35 with Graves' ophthalmopathy. Material: blood. The DNA is as follows: TGTGCCAGCACTAAAGGGGGGGGAAGCTCCTACGAGCAGTACTTC. Its amino acids are CASTKGGGSSYEQYF.